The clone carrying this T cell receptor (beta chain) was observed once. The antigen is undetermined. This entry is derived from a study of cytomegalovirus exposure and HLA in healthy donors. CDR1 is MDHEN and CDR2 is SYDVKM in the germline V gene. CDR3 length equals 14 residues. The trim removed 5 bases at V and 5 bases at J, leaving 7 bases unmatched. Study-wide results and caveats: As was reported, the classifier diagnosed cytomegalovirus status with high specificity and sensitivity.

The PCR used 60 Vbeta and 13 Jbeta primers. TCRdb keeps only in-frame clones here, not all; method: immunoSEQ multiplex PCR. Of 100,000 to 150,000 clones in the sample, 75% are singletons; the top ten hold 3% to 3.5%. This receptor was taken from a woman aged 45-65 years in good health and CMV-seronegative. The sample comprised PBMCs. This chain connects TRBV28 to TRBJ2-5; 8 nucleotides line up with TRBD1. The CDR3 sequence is CASSLRTGSETQYF. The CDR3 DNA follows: TGTGCCAGCAGTCTCCGGACAGGGTCGGAGACCCAGTACTTC.